A few counts support the clone carrying this T cell receptor beta chain. Its antigen remains unknown. CDR1 is SGHAT and CDR2 is FQNNGV in the germline V gene. The CDR3 is made up of 15 amino acids. Between the trimmed V and J ends, which lost 0 bases and 5 bases, there was a span of 12 bases. It was with unique molecular identifiers that the TCRbeta library was prepared. TCRdb passed the PCR reads through MiXCR, listing each CDR3 protein once. The sample consists of around 960,000 distinct CDR3 sequences, about 30% of them appearing once. This record comes from a study of T-cell reconstitution after alpha-beta-depleted transplantation in children. Study-wide results and limits: Several hundred graft clones that had expanded were reportedly the source of alpha-beta T cells about two months after transplant. One year after transplant, T-cell counts and diversity came mostly from newly produced T cells.

This material consisted of PBMCs, mostly from graft donor cells, taken 360 days after TCRalphabeta/CD19-depleted stem cell transplant. The sequence came from a boy under two years old who had a stem cell transplant for SCID, so the T cells may come from the graft donor. V and J are TRBV11-2 and TRBJ2-3; tentative D call: TRBD2 (5 bases). The DNA for the CDR3 is TGTGCCAGCAGCTTAGACGGCGCGAGGGAAGATACGCAGTATTTT. Its protein is CASSLDGAREDTQYF.